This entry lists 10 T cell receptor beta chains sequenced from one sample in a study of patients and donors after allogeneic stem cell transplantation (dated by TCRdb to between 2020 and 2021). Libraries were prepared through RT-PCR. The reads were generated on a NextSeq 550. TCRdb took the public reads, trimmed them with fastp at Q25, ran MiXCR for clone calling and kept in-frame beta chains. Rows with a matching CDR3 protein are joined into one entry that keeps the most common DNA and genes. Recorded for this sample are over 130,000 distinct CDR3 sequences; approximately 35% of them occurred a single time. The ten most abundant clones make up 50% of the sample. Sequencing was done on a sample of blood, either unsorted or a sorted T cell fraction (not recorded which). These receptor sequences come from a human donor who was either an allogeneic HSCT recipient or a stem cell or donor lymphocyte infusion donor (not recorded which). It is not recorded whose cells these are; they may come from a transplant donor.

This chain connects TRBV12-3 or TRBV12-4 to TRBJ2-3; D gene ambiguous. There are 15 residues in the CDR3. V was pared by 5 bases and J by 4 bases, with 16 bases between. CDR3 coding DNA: TGTGCCAGCAGTCACCCCCGGTTCCAGGCAGATACGCAGTATTTT. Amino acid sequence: CASSHPRFQADTQYF.

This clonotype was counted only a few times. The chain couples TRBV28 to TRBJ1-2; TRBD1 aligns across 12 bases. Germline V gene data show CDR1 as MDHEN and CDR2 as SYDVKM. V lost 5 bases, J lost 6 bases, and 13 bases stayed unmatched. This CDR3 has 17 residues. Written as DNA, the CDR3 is TGTGCCAGCAGTCCCACGCCGGGACAGGGGGCTTTAAATGGCTACACCTTC. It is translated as CASSPTPGQGALNGYTF.

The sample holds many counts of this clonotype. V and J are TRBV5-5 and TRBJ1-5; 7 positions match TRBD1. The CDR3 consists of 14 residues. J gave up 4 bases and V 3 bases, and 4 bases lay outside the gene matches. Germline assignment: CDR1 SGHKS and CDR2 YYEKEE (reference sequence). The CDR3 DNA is TGTGCCAGCAGCTCGGGACAGCTTAATCAGCCCCAGCATTTT. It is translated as CASSSGQLNQPQHF.

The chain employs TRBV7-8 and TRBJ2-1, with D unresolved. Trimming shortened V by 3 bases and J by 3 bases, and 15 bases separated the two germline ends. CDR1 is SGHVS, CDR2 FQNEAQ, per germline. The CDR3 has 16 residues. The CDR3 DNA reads TGTGCCAGCAGCTTTCTACTGGAAACGGTCTACAATGAGCAGTTCTTC. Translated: CASSFLLETVYNEQFF.

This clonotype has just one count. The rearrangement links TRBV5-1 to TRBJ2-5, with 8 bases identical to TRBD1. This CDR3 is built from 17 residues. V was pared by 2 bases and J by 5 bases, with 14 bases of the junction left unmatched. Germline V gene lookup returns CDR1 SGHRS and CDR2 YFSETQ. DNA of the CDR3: TGCGCCAGCAGCTTTCGAACGGACAGGGAGGTAGGGGAGACCCAGTACTTC. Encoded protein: CASSFRTDREVGETQYF.

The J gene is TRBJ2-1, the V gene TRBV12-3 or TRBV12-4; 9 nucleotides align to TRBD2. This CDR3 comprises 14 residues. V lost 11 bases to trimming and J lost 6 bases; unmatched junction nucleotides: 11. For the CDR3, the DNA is TGTGCCCTTGGGGCGGGGGGGCCAAGCAATGAGCAGTTCTTC. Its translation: CALGAGGPSNEQFF.

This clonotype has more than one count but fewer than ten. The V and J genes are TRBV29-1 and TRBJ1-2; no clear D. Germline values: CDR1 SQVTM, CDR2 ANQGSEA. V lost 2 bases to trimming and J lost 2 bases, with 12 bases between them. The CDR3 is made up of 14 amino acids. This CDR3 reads CSVELSGENYGYTF. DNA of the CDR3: TGCAGCGTTGAACTCTCCGGGGAAAACTATGGCTACACCTTC. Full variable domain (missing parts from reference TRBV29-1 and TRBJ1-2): SAVISQKPSRDICQRGTSLTIQCQVDSQVTMMFWYRQQPGQSLTLIATANQGSEATYESGFVIDKFPISRPNLTFSTLTVSNMSPEDSSIYLCSVELSGENYGYTFGSGTRLTVV.

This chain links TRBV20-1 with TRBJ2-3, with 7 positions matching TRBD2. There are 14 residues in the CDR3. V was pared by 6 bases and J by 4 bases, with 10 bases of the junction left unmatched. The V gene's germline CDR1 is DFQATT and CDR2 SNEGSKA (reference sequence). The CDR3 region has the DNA TGCAGTGCCCGTAGCGGGCCCAGGGCAGATACGCAGTATTTT. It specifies CSARSGPRADTQYF.

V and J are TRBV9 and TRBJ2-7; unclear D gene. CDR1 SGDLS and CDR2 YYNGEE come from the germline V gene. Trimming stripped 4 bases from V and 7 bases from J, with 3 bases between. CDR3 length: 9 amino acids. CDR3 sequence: CASSQEQYV. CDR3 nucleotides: TGTGCCAGCAGCCAAGAGCAGTACGTC.

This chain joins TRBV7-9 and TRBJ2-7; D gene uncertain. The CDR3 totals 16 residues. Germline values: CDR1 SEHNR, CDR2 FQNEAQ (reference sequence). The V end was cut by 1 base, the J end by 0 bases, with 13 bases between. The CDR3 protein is CASSLDSTPSSYEQYF. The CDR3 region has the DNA TGTGCCAGCAGCTTAGATTCGACACCCAGCTCCTACGAGCAGTACTTC.